The next 20 T cell receptor beta chains were all read from a single sample in a study of T cells expressing NK-cell markers. TCRdb derives one entry per CDR3 protein from the 5' RACE reads, leaving out DNA. The sample table sets out 550,000 to 600,000 distinct CDR3 sequences. Source material: blood T cells: a sorted CD56 or NKG2C T cell subset, CD4+ or CD8+ T cells, or bulk PBMC T cells (not recorded which). These receptors all stem from a man between 18 and 35 years old in good health.

The chain combines TRBV7-6 with TRBJ2-2; TCRdb selects TRBD1, and the lack of DNA leaves this call unchecked. The CDR3 consists of 15 residues. In germline, CDR1 is SGHVS, CDR2 FNYEAQ. CDR3 region: CASSLGQAYTGELFF.

J is TRBJ1-2 and V is TRBV29-1; TCRdb names TRBD1, which stays unverified in the absence of DNA. CDR3 length: 14 amino acids. Germline V gene lookup returns CDR1 SQVTM and CDR2 ANQGSEA. The CDR3 region is CSVSPGQGNYGYTF.

This chain uses TRBV12-3 or TRBV12-4 with TRBJ2-1; the D call from TCRdb, TRBD1, cannot be confirmed without DNA. The CDR3 spans 15 residues. The CDR3 protein is CASSFISGQTVLPFF.

This sequence joins TRBV2 and TRBJ2-1; lacking DNA, the TRBD2 call made by TCRdb goes unchecked. This CDR3 comprises 19 residues. The germline CDR1 and CDR2 sequences are SNHLY and FYNNEI. CDR3 amino acids: CASSEALSGTFTSYNEQFF.

This sequence joins TRBV20-1 and TRBJ2-1; TCRdb lists TRBD2, though no DNA is available to test this call. Germline CDR1 and CDR2: DFQATT and SNEGSKA (reference sequence). CDR3 length: 16 residues. CDR3 protein: CSASSFAAEGYNEQFF.

The V gene is TRBV5-1, the J gene TRBJ1-1; TCRdb picks TRBD1, but there is no DNA to check that call. The CDR3 is 14 amino acids. The germline gives CDR1 SGHRS, CDR2 YFSETQ. The CDR3 here is CASSLPEGVNEAFF.

This chain connects TRBV4-3 to TRBJ2-1; TCRdb's assignment of TRBD1 cannot be checked, as there is no DNA. Germline V gene data show CDR1 as LGHNA and CDR2 as YSLEER. The CDR3 runs to 14 residues. The CDR3 region is CASSQDPQDNEQFF.

The chain has TRBV27 and TRBJ2-1. Looked up from germline, CDR1 is MNHEY and CDR2 is SMNVEV (reference sequence). CDR3 length: 13 residues. The CDR3 protein is CASSGWAYNEQFF.

V is TRBV12-3 or TRBV12-4 and J is TRBJ2-1; TCRdb outputs TRBD1, but without DNA this stays unchecked. The CDR3 contains 14 residues. The CDR3 loop reads CASSIQGARNEQFF.

The chain recombines TRBV11-2 with TRBJ2-1; no DNA is available, so the TRBD1 call from TCRdb remains unchecked. CDR3 length: 16 residues. CDR1 and CDR2 from the germline V gene are SGHAT and FQNNGV. The CDR3 sequence: CASRTPRDPLYNEQFF.

The chain uses TRBV15 and TRBJ2-1. In germline, CDR1 is LNHNV, CDR2 YYDKDF (reference sequence). This CDR3 comprises 15 residues. The CDR3 protein is CATSRDSSGNNEQFF.

CDR3 loop: CASSQDAGMNTEAFF. The chain is built from TRBV3-1 and TRBJ1-1; with no DNA, the TCRdb D assignment of TRBD1 cannot be verified. Germline loops: CDR1 LGHDT, CDR2 YNNKEL (reference sequence). The CDR3 covers 15 residues.

The rearrangement joins TRBV7-6 to TRBJ2-4; with no DNA, the TCRdb D assignment of TRBD1 cannot be verified. Germline V gene data show CDR1 as SGHVS and CDR2 as FNYEAQ. This CDR3 contains 17 residues. The CDR3 region is CASSQNGDTVAKNIQYF.

J is TRBJ2-1 and V is TRBV12-3 or TRBV12-4; lacking DNA, the TRBD1 call made by TCRdb goes unchecked. The length of the CDR3 is 14 residues. CDR3 protein: CASSPHRGHNEQFF.

This chain links TRBV4-3 with TRBJ1-1; TCRdb outputs TRBD1, but without DNA this stays unchecked. Looked up from germline, CDR1 is LGHNA and CDR2 is YSLEER. CDR3 length equals 13 residues. The CDR3 loop is CASSQWQGTEAFF.

The chain is built from TRBV12-3 or TRBV12-4 and TRBJ1-2. This CDR3 spans 21 amino acids. The CDR3 sequence is CASSSRVATDRLGRANYGYTF.

The V call is TRBV7-8, the J call TRBJ2-7; the D call from TCRdb, TRBD2, cannot be confirmed without DNA. The length of the CDR3 is 15 residues. Germline V gives CDR1 SGHVS, CDR2 FQNEAQ. The chain's CDR3 is CASSLGSGSGNEQYF.

The chain joins TRBV24-1 to TRBJ1-5; lacking DNA, the TRBD1 call made by TCRdb goes unchecked. Germline values: CDR1 KGHDR, CDR2 SFDVKD. The CDR3 spans 16 residues. This chain's CDR3 is CATSDFRGGVNQPQHF.

The rearrangement links TRBV20-1 to TRBJ2-5; TCRdb designates TRBD2, a call that cannot be tested without DNA. The germline CDR1 and CDR2 sequences are DFQATT and SNEGSKA (reference sequence). This CDR3 contains 14 residues. CDR3 region: CSARLDLAVEGQYF.

The V gene is TRBV6-1, the J gene TRBJ2-5; with no DNA, the TCRdb D assignment of TRBD2 cannot be verified. The CDR3 runs to 16 residues. Looked up from germline, CDR1 is MNHNS and CDR2 is SASEGT. The CDR3: CASTSGRMGYEETQYF.